The 9 T cell receptor beta chains below come from one sample, sequenced in a study of shared T cell receptors in the human thymus. The method was immunoSEQ multiplex PCR; TCRdb's version includes in-frame clones alone and lacks a portion of them. The data show about 540,000 clones, approximately 80% seen once. The same specimen was also included in a second study, on human thymus T cells.

The sequenced sample consisted of thymocytes. The receptors derive from a boy younger than two with a congenital heart defect.

The V call is TRBV13, the J call TRBJ2-1; D is possibly TRBD2 (6 bases). CDR3 length: 15 amino acids. Trimming removed 5 bases from V and 10 bases from J, with 21 bases in between. CDR1 is PRHDT, CDR2 FYEKMQ, per germline (reference sequence). Here the CDR3 DNA reads TGTGCCAGCAGCCTCACTAGCCCGCTGGGAAACGAGCAGTTCTTC. Translating gives CASSLTSPLGNEQFF.

The J gene is TRBJ2-1, the V gene TRBV29-1; TRBD2 agrees at 13 bases. The CDR3 is 18 residues long. With 4 bases clipped from V and 4 bases from J, the junction kept 13 bases outside the gene matches. Germline CDR1 reads SQVTM; CDR2 reads ANQGSEA. The DNA for the CDR3 is TGCAGCGTTGTGGCTGTGGGACTAGCGGGACCAGCGTACAATGAGCAGTTCTTC. As protein: CSVVAVGLAGPAYNEQFF.

The chain links TRBV19 to TRBJ1-5, with 7 bases matching TRBD1. The CDR3 is 17 amino acids. Germline lookup yields CDR1 LNHDA and CDR2 SQIVND (reference sequence). V shed 5 bases, J shed 3 bases, and the junction held 13 bases outside the gene matches. CDR3 amino acids: CASSPTGPGGYNQPQHF. CDR3 DNA sequence: TGTGCCAGTAGTCCTACGGGGCCAGGGGGTTACAATCAGCCCCAGCATTTT.

This chain uses TRBV5-6 with TRBJ2-5; 9 bases match TRBD1. Per the germline V gene, CDR1 is SGHDT and CDR2 is YYEEEE. The CDR3 contains 14 residues. Losses at the gene ends were 0 bases for V and 6 bases for J; bases not matched to a gene: 3. In DNA, the CDR3 is TGTGCCAGCAGCTTGGACAGGGGGCAAAAGACCCAGTACTTC. Translated, it gives CASSLDRGQKTQYF.

The chain joins TRBV15 to TRBJ2-1; possibly TRBD2 for D (5 bases). Germline V gene sequence: CDR1 LNHNV, CDR2 YYDKDF (reference sequence). This CDR3 spans 16 amino acids. With 7 bases removed from V and 0 bases from J, the gap between germline ends came to 16 bases. The CDR3 coding sequence is TGTGCCACCACCCCTTCCCAGCGGATCTCCTACAATGAGCAGTTCTTC. This sequence encodes CATTPSQRISYNEQFF.

V usage is TRBV10-1 and J usage is TRBJ2-2, with TRBD2 matching 13 bases. V lost 2 bases, J lost 4 bases, and 1 base stayed unmatched. CDR3 length: 16 amino acids. CDR1 WNHNN and CDR2 SYGVQD come from the germline V gene (reference sequence). The CDR3 spells CASSEGLAGATGELFF. The CDR3 coding sequence is TGCGCCAGCAGTGAGGGACTAGCGGGAGCCACCGGGGAGCTGTTTTTT.

The genes are TRBV11-2 and TRBJ2-7; 14 bases align to TRBD2. Trimming removed 5 bases from V and 3 bases from J; junction bases left unmatched: 12. The CDR3 contains 18 residues. Germline V lookup: CDR1 SGHAT, CDR2 FQNNGV. The CDR3 DNA reads as TGTGCCAGCAGCCTTCGCCCGGGACTAGCGGGAGCGAACTACGAGCAGTACTTC. Amino acids: CASSLRPGLAGANYEQYF.

This clone occurred a few times. The V and J genes are TRBV5-1 and TRBJ1-1; 9 bases match TRBD1. Germline V lookup: CDR1 SGHRS, CDR2 YFSETQ. Trimming at V came to 0 bases and at J to 4 bases, leaving 10 bases not matched to a gene. This CDR3 is built from 17 residues. CDR3 residues: CASSLEGQGRPGTEAFF. For the CDR3, the DNA is TGCGCCAGCAGCTTGGAGGGACAGGGCCGTCCCGGCACTGAAGCTTTCTTT. Variable domain in full (rest from reference TRBV5-1 and TRBJ1-1): KAGVTQTPRYLIKTRGQQVTLSCSPISGHRSVSWYQQTPGQGLQFLFEYFSETQRNKGNFPGRFSGRQFSNSRSEMNVSTLELGDSALYLCASSLEGQGRPGTEAFFGQGTRLTVV.

Here the CDR3 reads CASSQVLAGGPDEQYF. In DNA, the CDR3 is TGCGCCAGCAGCCAAGTTCTAGCGGGAGGGCCCGACGAGCAGTACTTC. The V and J genes are TRBV4-3 and TRBJ2-7; 12 nucleotides line up with TRBD2. Trimming took 1 base from V and 5 from J; bases not matched to a gene: 6. Per germline, CDR1 LGHNA and CDR2 YSLEER. The CDR3 length is 16 residues.